This entry lists 5 T cell receptor beta chains sequenced from one sample in a study of cytomegalovirus exposure and HLA in healthy donors. Both 60 Vbeta primers and 13 Jbeta primers went into the PCR. Here immunoSEQ multiplex PCR was the method, and the copy in TCRdb shows in-frame clones only, minus some. The profile shows roughly 38,000 clones, 90% of them singletons. The sequenced sample consisted of PBMCs. The source of these receptors is a young woman in good health and CMV-seronegative.

The chain joins TRBV18 to TRBJ1-1; D ambiguous. The CDR3 totals 14 residues. Germline CDR1 reads KGHSH; CDR2 reads LQKENI. Deletions cut 1 base from V and 6 bases from J, with 12 bases between. For the CDR3, the DNA is TGTGCCAGCTCACCACGGGCCCGTTGGGCTGAAGCTTTCTTT. Its translation: CASSPRARWAEAFF.

The chain recombines TRBV5-4 with TRBJ2-1; 7 bases map to TRBD1. The length of the CDR3 is 14 residues. Germline V lookup: CDR1 SGHNT, CDR2 YYREEE (reference sequence). V trimming: 4 bases; J trimming: 2 bases; junction bases outside the gene matches: 3. CDR3 in amino acids: CASSLGQAYNEQFF. CDR3 in DNA: TGTGCCAGCAGCCTAGGACAGGCCTACAATGAGCAGTTCTTC.

The chain links TRBV15 to TRBJ2-7; TRBD2 matches 7 bases. In germline, CDR1 is LNHNV, CDR2 YYDKDF (reference sequence). This CDR3 region has 15 residues. Trimming removed 1 base from V and 2 bases from J; junction bases left unmatched: 5. The CDR3: CATSRVLAGAYEQYF. The CDR3 region has the DNA TGTGCCACCAGCAGAGTCTTGGCGGGAGCCTACGAGCAGTACTTC. Complete variable domain (other parts from reference TRBV15 and TRBJ2-7): DAMVIQNPRYQVTQFGKPVTLSCSQTLNHNVMYWYQQKSSQAPKLLFHYYDKDFNNEADTPDNFQSRRPNTSFCFLDIRSPGLGDTAMYLCATSRVLAGAYEQYFGPGTRLTVT.

The CDR3: CASTRGTGVETTDTQYF. The CDR3 DNA sequence: TGCGCCAGCACAAGAGGGACAGGTGTGGAGACGACAGATACGCAGTATTTT. This chain links TRBV5-1 with TRBJ2-3, with 8 bases that match TRBD1. The CDR3 runs to 17 residues. J was trimmed by 3 bases and V by 6 bases; bases with no gene match: 15. Germline CDR1 is SGHRS and CDR2 is YFSETQ.

J is TRBJ1-5 and V is TRBV30, with TRBD1 matching over 8 bases. This CDR3 is 19 amino acids long. The V gene end was trimmed by 5 bases and the J gene end by 0 bases; junction bases not matched to a gene: 18. In germline, CDR1 is GTSNPN, CDR2 SVGIG (reference sequence). The CDR3 nucleotides read TGTGCCTGGGGACCTCTCGGCAGGGGGCATGAATGTAGCAATCAGCCCCAGCATTTT. Translating it yields CAWGPLGRGHECSNQPQHF.